Shown below are 28 T cell receptor beta chains from a single sample sequenced in a study of T cell responses to AZD1222 COVID-19 vaccine (dated by TCRdb to the early 2020s). Receptor libraries were prepared by the immunoSEQ multiplex PCR assay. Sourced from immuneACCESS, this table was stored by TCRdb with only in-frame sequences that have V and J called. A share of the clones is absent; for the studies checked, an unresolved V gene accounts for under half, and the remainder has no known explanation. This sample comprises some 30,000 clones, just over 85% of them detected only once. The top ten clonotypes cover roughly 9.6% of the sample. The time point label here, explained by the study, means: about 28 days (+/-7) after the second vaccine dose. Source: peripheral blood, taken 28 days after the second AZD1222 dose. The receptors stem from an adult who received the AZD1222 COVID-19 vaccine.

This rearrangement joins TRBV28 to TRBJ1-6; D unresolved. CDR1 is MDHEN and CDR2 is SYDVKM in the germline V gene. This CDR3 is 12 amino acids long. Trimming pared 6 bases from V and 7 bases from J, leaving 7 bases between. This CDR3 is CASRSPNSPLHF. For the CDR3, the DNA is TGTGCCAGCAGGAGCCCGAATTCACCCCTCCACTTT.

V gene TRBV28 combines with J gene TRBJ1-2, with a weak D call TRBD1 (6 bases). The CDR3 totals 15 residues. Germline V gene lookup returns CDR1 MDHEN and CDR2 SYDVKM. Trimming shortened V by 5 bases and J by 8 bases, and 21 bases separated the two germline ends. CDR3 in amino acids: CASSLEGYRAEGYTF. CDR3 coding DNA: TGTGCCAGCAGTCTGGAGGGTTACAGGGCTGAGGGCTACACCTTC.

This chain connects TRBV5-1 to TRBJ1-2, with a possible D match to TRBD1 (5 bases). This CDR3 is built from 15 residues. Trimming shortened V by 1 base and J by 12 bases, and 22 bases separated the two germline ends. Germline CDR1 SGHRS, CDR2 YFSETQ. CDR3: CASSLRLGDPVFDTF. CDR3 nucleotide sequence: TGCGCCAGCAGCTTGCGGCTCGGGGACCCGGTATTCGACACCTTC.

The rearrangement uses TRBV20-1 and TRBJ1-3; D call uncertain. The V end was cut by 3 bases, the J end by 4 bases, with 10 bases between. The CDR3 consists of 13 residues. Germline CDR1 and CDR2: DFQATT and SNEGSKA (reference sequence). CDR3 amino acids: CSASPGAGNTIYF. The CDR3, as DNA: TGCAGTGCTAGTCCTGGCGCGGGAAACACCATATATTTT.

The chain couples TRBV30 to TRBJ2-1; D gene ambiguous. Trimming stripped 0 bases from V and 7 bases from J, with 1 base between. CDR3 length equals 10 residues. Looked up from germline, CDR1 is GTSNPN and CDR2 is SVGIG (reference sequence). The CDR3 protein is CAWSVNEQFF. CDR3 bases: TGTGCCTGGAGTGTTAATGAGCAGTTCTTC.

The gene calls are TRBV27 and TRBJ2-5; no reliable D call. CDR3 length: 15 amino acids. The germline V gene encodes CDR1 MNHEY and CDR2 SMNVEV (reference sequence). V dropped 2 bases and J dropped 1 base, with 11 bases sitting between them. CDR3 sequence reads: CASSLRRPGQETQYF. The CDR3 DNA is TGTGCCAGCAGTTTAAGGCGGCCGGGCCAAGAGACCCAGTACTTC.

The count of this clone is one. The V gene is TRBV18, the J gene TRBJ1-2; D not certain. V was pared by 6 bases and J by 8 bases, with 16 bases between. The CDR3 has 13 residues. Germline values: CDR1 KGHSH, CDR2 LQKENI. CDR3 bases: TGTGCCAGCTCCCCTGATGCCGGATTGGGCTACACCTTC. Its translation is CASSPDAGLGYTF.

This clone was detected a few times. The chain has TRBV6-5 and TRBJ1-3; no reliable D call. Per the germline V gene, CDR1 is MNHEY and CDR2 is SVGAGI. The CDR3 extends over 14 amino acids. Trimming took off 7 bases at V and 2 bases at J, with 12 bases between the two ends. The CDR3 bases are TGTGCCAGCACCCGCTACGGGCCTGGAAACACCATATATTTT. Translation: CASTRYGPGNTIYF.

The V call is TRBV5-1, the J call TRBJ2-7; D remains ambiguous. CDR1 and CDR2 (germline): SGHRS, YFSETQ. The CDR3 loop spans 14 amino acids. With 0 bases removed from V and 2 bases from J, the gap between germline ends came to 9 bases. In nucleotides, the CDR3 is TGCGCCAGCAGCTTGGGCACAGATGCCTACGAGCAGTACTTC. Protein: CASSLGTDAYEQYF.

The V and J genes are TRBV7-2 and TRBJ1-1; no firm D call. Germline V gives CDR1 SGHTA, CDR2 FQGNSA. The length of the CDR3 is 13 residues. Trimming stripped 5 bases from V and 0 bases from J, with 7 bases between. CDR3 sequence: CASSAQLNTEAFF. The CDR3 region has the DNA TGTGCCAGCAGCGCGCAGTTGAACACTGAAGCTTTCTTT.

The chain joins TRBV12-3 or TRBV12-4 to TRBJ2-7; no firm D call. The CDR3 has 12 amino acids. V gave up 3 bases and J gave up 5 bases, with 8 bases separating them. The CDR3 DNA follows: TGTGCCAGCAGTTTTGTGTCAAACGAGCAGTACTTC. Protein product: CASSFVSNEQYF.

The rearrangement uses TRBV10-3 and TRBJ2-7; D might be TRBD1 (6 bases). The ends were cut back, 11 bases at V and 0 bases at J, with 17 bases in the middle. Germline loops: CDR1 ENHRY, CDR2 SYGVKD. This CDR3 is 14 amino acids long. This CDR3 is CAADTGPDSYEQYF. The DNA for the CDR3 is TGTGCCGCCGATACAGGGCCTGACTCCTACGAGCAGTACTTC.

The chain uses TRBV2 and TRBJ2-7; weak D call: TRBD2 (5 bases). The germline V gene encodes CDR1 SNHLY and CDR2 FYNNEI. The CDR3 spans 13 residues. Trimming removed 5 bases from V and 7 bases from J, with 15 bases in between. CDR3 DNA sequence: TGTGCCAGCAGTCCGGGTCTAAAGCGGGAGCAGTACTTC. Translating it yields CASSPGLKREQYF.

The chain employs TRBV5-1 and TRBJ2-5; 9 nucleotides agree with TRBD1. This CDR3 has 16 residues. Germline CDR1 and CDR2: SGHRS and YFSETQ. J lost 5 bases, V lost 4 bases, and 12 bases had no gene match. The CDR3 sequence: CASSPRTGAQSETQYF. The CDR3 bases are TGCGCCAGCAGCCCGAGGACAGGGGCACAATCGGAGACCCAGTACTTC.

This sequence joins TRBV2 and TRBJ1-1, with D perhaps TRBD1 (5 bases). This CDR3 is 15 amino acids long. Germline values: CDR1 SNHLY, CDR2 FYNNEI. V dropped 8 bases and J dropped 1 base, with 17 bases sitting between them. In nucleotides, the CDR3 is TGTGCCAGCCGTCACGCCGGGACGGCGAACACTGAAGCTTTCTTT. Amino acid sequence: CASRHAGTANTEAFF.

V gene TRBV5-5 combines with J gene TRBJ1-2; D remains unclear. CDR3 length: 12 residues. V shed 0 bases and J shed 5 bases, with 5 bases lying between them. Per the germline V gene, CDR1 is SGHKS and CDR2 is YYEKEE (reference sequence). The CDR3 DNA reads as TGTGCCAGCAGCTTGGATAGGTATGGCTACACCTTC. Its translation is CASSLDRYGYTF.

This clone was picked up a small number of times. The chain employs TRBV5-8 and TRBJ1-4; D unclear. CDR1 and CDR2 (germline): SGHTS, YDEGEE. The CDR3 has 16 amino acids. Trimming took off 4 bases at V and 2 bases at J, with 15 bases between the two ends. The CDR3: CASSGGRLGTNEKLFF. The CDR3 nucleotides are TGTGCCAGCAGCGGCGGCAGGCTGGGTACTAATGAAAAACTGTTTTTT.

This clone was observed once. V usage is TRBV3-1 (or the pseudogene TRBV3-2) and J usage is TRBJ2-5; the D gene is possibly TRBD2 (7 bases). CDR1 LGHDT and CDR2 YNNKEL come from the germline V gene (reference sequence). The CDR3 extends over 14 amino acids. The ends were cut back, 1 base at V and 5 bases at J, with 11 bases in the middle. As DNA, the CDR3 is TGTGCCAGCAGCCAAGTCGGGGGGCGGGAGACCCAGTACTTC. Protein product: CASSQVGGRETQYF.

This clone was found a few times. The chain uses TRBV10-2 and TRBJ2-1, with unresolved D. The V and J ends lost 7 bases and 3 bases respectively, with 16 bases between them. Germline CDR1 WSHSY, CDR2 SAAADI. The CDR3 runs to 15 residues. The chain's CDR3 is CASTSDGLLYNEQFF. The CDR3 DNA follows: TGCGCCAGCACCTCGGACGGTTTACTCTACAATGAGCAGTTCTTC.

V is TRBV19 and J is TRBJ1-3; D gene uncertain. Germline assignment: CDR1 LNHDA and CDR2 SQIVND (reference sequence). Trimming removed 2 bases at V and 2 bases at J, with 10 bases between. This CDR3 is 15 amino acids long. This CDR3 reads CASSITSGAGNTIYF. The CDR3 region has the DNA TGTGCCAGTAGTATAACCTCCGGGGCTGGAAACACCATATATTTT.

The chain links TRBV19 to TRBJ1-2; 8 nucleotides line up with TRBD1. The V and J ends lost 6 bases and 6 bases, in that order; junction bases with no gene match: 6. The V gene's germline CDR1 is LNHDA and CDR2 SQIVND (reference sequence). The CDR3 has 13 amino acids. DNA for the CDR3: TGTGCCAGTAGCGTGACAGGGGAGGATGGCTACACCTTC. Its translation is CASSVTGEDGYTF. Complete variable domain (other parts from reference TRBV19 and TRBJ1-2): DGGITQSPKYLFRKEGQNVTLSCEQNLNHDAMYWYRQDPGQGLRLIYYSQIVNDFQKGDIAEGYSVSREKKESFPLTVTSAQKNPTAFYLCASSVTGEDGYTFGSGTRLTVV.

The chain couples TRBV5-1 to TRBJ1-3, with D possibly TRBD1 on 5 matching bases. V lost 4 bases, J lost 3 bases, and 17 bases lay in between. This CDR3 contains 16 residues. Germline V gene data show CDR1 as SGHRS and CDR2 as YFSETQ. The CDR3: CASSPAGREIGNTIYF. In DNA, the CDR3 is TGCGCCAGCAGCCCCGCCGGCAGGGAGATTGGAAACACCATATATTTT.

This chain joins TRBV5-6 and TRBJ1-6; D is undetermined. Germline V CDR1 and CDR2: SGHDT, YYEEEE. The CDR3 consists of 15 residues. Trimming cost V 3 bases and J 9 bases, with 16 bases left between them. The CDR3 coding sequence is TGTGCCAGCAGCTCGCAGGATTGGGTGGGTTCACCCCTCCACTTT. It codes for CASSSQDWVGSPLHF.

This chain uses TRBV19 with TRBJ1-5; TRBD1 matches at 8 bases. The CDR3 spans 15 residues. The ends lost 2 bases at V and 7 bases at J; junction bases unmatched: 7. The germline V gene has CDR1 LNHDA and CDR2 SQIVND (reference sequence). The CDR3 DNA follows: TGTGCCAGTAGTATAACAGGGGGAAAGGGGCAGCCCCAGCATTTT. Translated, it gives CASSITGGKGQPQHF. Together with reference TRBV19 and TRBJ1-5, the CDR3 gives the full variable domain: DGGITQSPKYLFRKEGQNVTLSCEQNLNHDAMYWYRQDPGQGLRLIYYSQIVNDFQKGDIAEGYSVSREKKESFPLTVTSAQKNPTAFYLCASSITGGKGQPQHFGDGTRLSIL.

This rearrangement joins TRBV5-6 to TRBJ1-2; D uncertain. The ends were cut back, 2 bases at V and 2 bases at J, with 7 bases in the middle. This CDR3 has 13 residues. Germline V CDR1 and CDR2: SGHDT, YYEEEE. The CDR3 is CASSLVQNYGYTF. The CDR3 nucleotides are TGTGCCAGCAGCTTAGTACAGAACTATGGCTACACCTTC.

The chain combines TRBV7-2 with TRBJ1-1; TRBD1 matches at 7 bases. Per germline, CDR1 SGHTA and CDR2 FQGNSA. The CDR3 totals 15 residues. After removal of 5 bases from V and 5 bases from J, the junction contained 11 bases not matched to a gene. This CDR3 is CASSLLPGGDTEAFF. The DNA for the CDR3 is TGTGCCAGCAGCCTCCTACCAGGGGGGGATACTGAAGCTTTCTTT. The whole variable domain, remainder taken from reference TRBV7-2 and TRBJ1-1, is GAGVSQSPSNKVTEKGKDVELRCDPISGHTALYWYRQSLGQGLEFLIYFQGNSAPDKSGLPSDRFSAERTGGSVSTLTIQRTQQEDSAVYLCASSLLPGGDTEAFFGQGTRLTVV.

V is TRBV9 and J is TRBJ2-5; the D gene is possibly TRBD2 (5 bases). The CDR3 contains 14 residues. The germline gives CDR1 SGDLS, CDR2 YYNGEE. V shed 0 bases and J shed 3 bases, with 9 bases lying between them. CDR3 region: CASSVGTPEETQYF. CDR3 DNA sequence: TGTGCCAGCAGCGTAGGGACTCCGGAAGAGACCCAGTACTTC. The variable domain in full, with the rest retrieved from reference TRBV9 and TRBJ2-5, is DSGVTQTPKHLITATGQRVTLRCSPRSGDLSVYWYQQSLDQGLQFLIQYYNGEERAKGNILERFSAQQFPDLHSELNLSSLELGDSALYFCASSVGTPEETQYFGPGTRLLVL.

The chain carries TRBV5-1 and TRBJ1-1; 9 bases are shared with TRBD1. Germline V gene lookup returns CDR1 SGHRS and CDR2 YFSETQ. This CDR3 region has 16 residues. J lost 2 bases, V lost 4 bases, and 9 bases had no gene match. CDR3 nucleotides: TGCGCCAGCAGCCACCAAGGACAGGGGCGAAACACTGAAGCTTTCTTT. Its translation is CASSHQGQGRNTEAFF.